This T cell receptor (beta chain) was sequenced in a study of cytomegalovirus exposure and HLA in healthy donors (dated by TCRdb to the late 2010s). Notes on the research overall: An earlier analysis of 587 of the donors reported more than 250 Gb of sequence data and some 100 million unique TCR beta sequences from roughly 200 million T cells. Using immunosequencing, the study profiled T cell repertoires from 500 to 800 subjects and related those repertoires to cytomegalovirus serostatus. Along with the 666-subject first cohort, a separate validation cohort of around 120 different subjects was used. Class I and class II HLA loci were covered by the typing at four-digit resolution. Donor age, sex, ethnicity and CMV serostatus were collected together with the repertoire data. Typing coverage varied by locus: roughly 620-640 donors for A, B, C, DRB1 and DQB1; more than 500 for DQA1; approximately 570 for DPA1; fewer than 480 for DPB1. Five DR-DQ haplotypes were treated as single units for association and clustering because of strong linkage in the cohort. An early release that covered some 630 HLA-typed donors contained approximately 300 gigabases of sequencing data and 65 million to 100 million unique TCR sequences. Among the roughly 400 genotyped donors, around 81% belonged to the genetic ancestry cluster associated with self-reported Caucasian donors. A later analysis re-examined previously published TCR beta repertoires from more than 600 donors and added high-resolution HLA genotyping to investigate patterns of TCR occurrence. All discovery cohort repertoires had been generated on a single sequencing platform. The aim of the study was to test whether cataloging public T cell receptors could identify signatures of past pathogen exposure. Across 398 genotyped donors of the cohort, an average of roughly 250,000 unique TCR beta nucleotide sequences per donor were sequenced, and around 20% of those sequences were non-productive. Genome-wide SNP genotypes for about 65% of the roughly 670 donors were used in a later genetic analysis, which treated that subset as a discovery cohort. In the later analysis, no new phenotypic data were used to find candidate immune exposures; instead, reliance was placed on TCR beta sequences and their occurrence across donors. To predict cytomegalovirus infection status, the study brought together high-throughput TCR immunosequencing, statistical association of individual TCRs with disease status, and machine learning. An earlier analysis of about 620 of the donors applied high-throughput TCR beta sequencing to assess whether each TCR beta V gene segment acted as functional or pseudogenic. General study outcomes and caveats: Because some donors lacked HLA typing at each locus, the association tests relied only on the typed subset. In vitro tests confirmed that three of the cytomegalovirus-associated TCR beta chains recognize cytomegalovirus antigens. Broadly in line with IMGT annotations, most TCR beta V segments showed up in productive rearrangements about 90% or about 30% of the time in an earlier analysis of approximately 600 of the donors. Assigning TCR associations to individual alleles was difficult when HLA alleles, especially DR and DQ, strongly co-occurred. In both the original and validation cohorts, the classifier was reported to diagnose cytomegalovirus status with high specificity and sensitivity. This cohort had only TCR beta chains sequenced, and the lack of alpha or paired-chain data limited which features could be detected. A further reported finding was that TCR beta sequences accurately predicted the HLA-A and HLA-B alleles for most subjects in the first cohort. Correlated functional status among segregating V segments might be attributable to linkage disequilibrium, but an unknown experimental factor could not be ruled out. In a later genetic analysis, a missense DCLRE1C variant was associated with V-gene and J-gene trimming of TCR beta chains, and the association was replicated in an independent cohort. The only immune exposure information available for the cohort was CMV serostatus. A later analysis reported that several top co-occurrence clusters appeared linked to parvovirus B19, influenza, CMV and Epstein-Barr virus. Most CMV-associated TCR beta chains appeared to be HLA-restricted in a later analysis, and the HLA associations seemed to be driven largely by CMV exposure. According to a later genetic analysis, donors in an Asian-associated ancestry cluster had fewer N-insertions in productive TCRs than the approximately 650-donor mean. The authors suggested that the approach could potentially be extended to other disease states and immunological phenotypes. A later analysis found that TCR association rates varied across HLA loci, with DRB1 alleles showing the most associated TCRs and HLA-C alleles the fewest. In a later analysis, 16,951 TCR beta sequences were associated with specific HLA alleles at a false discovery rate of 0.05. Sequencing depth was assumed to be roughly uniform across donors in the presence/absence analyses, though that assumption may not hold. Some IMGT-functional V segments, including TRBV6-2 and TRBV6-3, could not be told apart with the 87-base-pair reads, so those segments were excluded. The study gave a list of under 200 TCR beta chains associated with cytomegalovirus. Most TCR sequences were seen in very few donors, while some public TCRs were found in many individuals. A later analysis found that HLA-associated TCR beta chains were more clonally expanded and had lower generation probabilities than equally common non-associated chains. A cluster of highly shared sequence variants was judged likely to be a technical artifact of the sequencing pipeline. Because counts were too low, seventeen rarely observed V segments, including chromosome 9 orphons, were excluded from the earlier analysis of about 500 of the donors.

Library construction relied on the immunoSEQ multiplex PCR assay. For the multiplex PCR, a mixture combining 60 forward primers for TCR Vbeta segments and 13 reverse primers for TCR Jbeta segments was used. A multiplex PCR assay on genomic DNA amplified the CDR3 region of rearranged TCR beta genes. The amplified TCR beta libraries were sequenced on the Illumina HiSeq System as 87-base-pair reads. In the paper's pipeline: A later analysis tallied tens of millions of unique TCR beta chains across the 666 repertoires, and some 12 million of those chains were shared by two or more donors. Raw reads were error-corrected and collapsed into unique sequences with a nearest-neighbor algorithm that merged closely related sequences to remove PCR and sequencing errors. Alignment of CDR3 sequences to IMGT reference sequences was used to assign V, D and J gene segments. For a sequence to be retained, a match of at least six nucleotides was required to both a V gene segment and a J gene segment. A rearrangement was called productive if the CDR3 had no stop codons and remained in frame with V and J, and every other rearrangement was called non-productive. Following IMGT convention, CDR3 was defined as the stretch from the second conserved V-encoded cysteine up to the conserved J-encoded phenylalanine. The earlier analysis of about 590 of the donors excluded sequences that lacked an unambiguous match to a single V gene segment. In an earlier analysis of some 590 of the donors, a V segment was called functional when productive rearrangements were above 56.7%, and segregating when the standard deviation between donors exceeded 5%. A statistical classification framework was built for diagnosing cytomegalovirus status from the catalog of TCR beta chain sequences. A later analysis assigned V and J genes by comparing TCR nucleotide sequences with IMGT/GENE-DB human TR gene sequences. A later analysis assigned CDR3 sequences and most-parsimonious VDJ recombination scenarios with the TCRdist pipeline. In a later analysis, each TCR beta chain was defined by its CDR3 amino acid sequence together with its V-gene family, and reads without a unique V-gene family were excluded. To address suspected cross-contamination and a sequencing artifact, a later analysis removed roughly 580 highly shared, low-generation-probability nucleotide sequences. In a later analysis, a clonal expansion index for each public chain was calculated from normalized within-repertoire ranks of inferred template counts. Generation probabilities in a later analysis came from a VDJ recombination model fitted to out-of-frame rearrangements, and those results were checked against IGoR. Hypergeometric tests were used in a later analysis to score TCR-TCR, TCR-HLA and TCR-CMV co-occurrence, with a repertoire-size bias correction applied to the TCR pairs. To estimate false discovery rates, a later analysis permuted the HLA or CMV assignments 20 times. A later analysis grouped co-occurring TCRs with DBSCAN, adding TCRdist sequence similarity when clustering within HLA-allele-positive subsets. Repertoires with fewer than 30,000 or more than 120,000 public chains were left out of co-occurrence clustering, as were roughly five repertoires with anomalous nucleotide sharing. Entries here come from immuneACCESS through TCRdb and include only in-frame sequences with V and J called. Some clones fail to appear in such tables; in the studies checked, an unresolved V gene covers under half of the shortfall, and the cause of the remainder is unknown. V and J calls and clone size are given by that table; D and trimming were obtained from the DNA. The sample table lists some 180,000 clones, 65% to 80% of them with a count of one. Less than 2.5% of the sample is taken by the ten largest.

This clone has just one count. What antigen it recognizes has not been identified. Base qualities are not at hand, and no much larger clone is one base apart. The cohort was made up of 666 healthy bone marrow donors. All cohort members were sampled while nominally healthy, although unrecorded immune exposures were likely present. The donor was CMV seropositive and belonged to the group of some 290 seropositive cohort members. Every donor gave a peripheral blood sample, and the peripheral blood mononuclear cells from that sample were used for TCR beta sequencing. Genomic DNA extraction from the blood cell samples was performed with the Qiagen DNeasy Blood Extraction Kit. The germline V gene encodes CDR1 SGHTA and CDR2 FQGNSA. From its cysteine to its phenylalanine, the CDR3 spans 17 amino acids. Only the CDR3 part of the read is kept: 51 bases, read in frame from the first base. Trimming takes 1 base from V and 4 bases from J, and the germline ends sit 17 bases apart.

The source of this sequence is a woman aged 30 to 39 in good health and CMV-seropositive. Sequenced: PBMCs. Recombination linked TRBV7-2 to TRBJ1-5; the D segment cannot be called with confidence. At the DNA level, the sequence is TGTGCCAGCAGCTTAGGGTTAACCCTCCAGAGGAATCAGCCCCAGCATTTT. Its amino acids are CASSLGLTLQRNQPQHF.